This T cell receptor beta chain was found in a study of cytomegalovirus exposure and HLA in healthy donors. This clone turned up a few times. What it binds is unknown. This PCR relied on a set of 60 Vbeta primers and 13 Jbeta primers. Here immunoSEQ multiplex PCR was the method, and the copy in TCRdb shows in-frame clones only, minus some. Of about 59,000 clones listed, 75% to 85% are singletons. Findings and limits, study-wide: A later analysis linked a missense variant in DCLRE1C to the trimming of TCR beta V and J genes.

The sample comprised PBMCs. This receptor was taken from a human donor in good health.

CDR3 nucleotides: TGTGCCAGCAGCCGGGGGGGAAATCAGCCCCAGCATTTT. Amino acid sequence: CASSRGGNQPQHF. The V gene is TRBV4-2, the J gene TRBJ1-5; possible D gene TRBD1, 5 bases. V was trimmed by 4 bases and J by 4 bases, leaving 8 bases between them. Germline lookup yields CDR1 LGHNA and CDR2 YNFKEQ. The CDR3 has 13 residues.